Below are 29 T cell receptor beta chains sequenced from a single sample in a study of human T cells and chemical hapten exposure (dated by TCRdb to the early 2020s). The library was made by RACE. Sequencing was performed on a NextSeq 500. The public reads were reprocessed in TCRdb via fastp at Q25 and MiXCR, keeping in-frame beta chains. Duplicate CDR3 protein sequences are folded into a single record with the most common DNA and genes. Recorded for this sample are some 60,000 distinct CDR3 sequences; over 9% of them occurred a single time. Of the sample, approximately 4.2% falls within the top ten clones. The intended sense of this specimen's time point label: pre-sensitization, week 0. The treatment or condition label on this specimen signifies: therapeutic diphenylcyclopropenone sensitization with weekly scalp DPC. The starting material was whole blood, obtained in connection with sensitization to the hapten diphenylcyclopropenone (DPC). The receptor set was obtained from a woman between 35 and 50 years old with alopecia areata. Some clones in this sample may be carry-over from other donors' samples.

The chain has TRBV9 and TRBJ2-5; possibly TRBD1 for D (5 bases). Germline V gives CDR1 SGDLS, CDR2 YYNGEE. This CDR3 region has 13 residues. V was trimmed by 2 bases and J by 3 bases, leaving 8 bases between them. The CDR3 loop is CASSVGREETQYF. DNA for the CDR3: TGTGCCAGCAGCGTTGGCAGGGAAGAGACCCAGTACTTC.

CDR3: CSALPLEGKNFYEQYF. The CDR3 bases are TGCAGTGCCCTCCCCTTGGAAGGGAAAAACTTCTACGAGCAGTACTTC. The rearrangement uses TRBV20-1 and TRBJ2-7, with D unresolved. Germline V lookup: CDR1 DFQATT, CDR2 SNEGSKA (reference sequence). With 6 bases removed from V and 3 bases from J, the gap between germline ends came to 24 bases. The CDR3 covers 16 residues.

This clonotype was detected many times. The chain is built from TRBV29-1 and TRBJ2-1, with D perhaps TRBD2 (7 bases). Trimming pared 4 bases from V and 7 bases from J, leaving 17 bases between. The germline gives CDR1 SQVTM, CDR2 ANQGSEA. This CDR3 has 14 amino acids. CDR3 nucleotide sequence: TGCAGCGTTGCGCCCGGGGGGCTCGGAAATGAGCAGTTCTTC. As protein: CSVAPGGLGNEQFF.

Only a few counts were recorded for this clonotype. CDR3 sequence (DNA): TGTGCCAGTAGTCCAAGGGCTAGCTCCTACAATGAGCAGTTCTTC. Amino acid sequence: CASSPRASSYNEQFF. This rearrangement joins TRBV19 to TRBJ2-1; no definite D call. The V end lost 5 bases, the J end lost 0 bases, and 11 bases lay between the germline ends. The CDR3 length is 15 residues. Germline-derived CDR1 and CDR2 are LNHDA and SQIVND (reference sequence).

This rearrangement joins TRBV27 to TRBJ2-1; 9 nucleotides line up with TRBD1. J lost 7 bases, V lost 3 bases, and 1 base had no gene match. The CDR3 loop spans 13 amino acids. Looked up from germline, CDR1 is MNHEY and CDR2 is SMNVEV (reference sequence). Written as DNA, the CDR3 is TGTGCCAGCAGTTTTGACAGGGGGAATGAGCAGTTCTTC. It codes for CASSFDRGNEQFF.

This clonotype was observed a few times. V usage is TRBV6-2 or TRBV6-3 and J usage is TRBJ2-3; D not resolved. The CDR3 has 12 residues. Germline V CDR1 and CDR2: MNHEY, SVGEGT. The ends were cut back, 1 base at V and 2 bases at J, with 1 base in the middle. The CDR3 nucleotides read TGTGCCAGCAGTTACTTCACAGATACGCAGTATTTT. It codes for CASSYFTDTQYF.

This clonotype occurred many times. The V call is TRBV4-3, the J call TRBJ1-1; 7 positions agree with TRBD1. Germline CDR1 and CDR2: LGHNA and YSLEER. This CDR3 is 14 amino acids long. The ends lost 4 bases at V and 3 bases at J; junction bases unmatched: 5. Written as DNA, the CDR3 is TGCGCCAGCAGCCGAGTAGGGGGCGACACTGAAGCTTTCTTT. Translating it yields CASSRVGGDTEAFF.

There are many counts of this clonotype. The rearrangement joins TRBV18 to TRBJ2-1; D gene ambiguous. Germline V gene lookup returns CDR1 KGHSH and CDR2 LQKENI. V lost 0 bases to trimming and J lost 6 bases, with 6 bases between them. The CDR3 spans 13 residues. The CDR3 protein is CASSPPSVNEQFF. In nucleotides, the CDR3 is TGTGCCAGCTCACCACCCTCCGTCAATGAGCAGTTCTTC. Based on the CDR3 plus reference TRBV18 and TRBJ2-1, the full variable domain is NAGVMQNPRHLVRRRGQEARLRCSPMKGHSHVYWYRQLPEEGLKFMVYLQKENIIDESGMPKERFSAEFPKEGPSILRIQQVVRGDSAAYFCASSPPSVNEQFFGPGTRLTVL.

The genes are TRBV7-3 and TRBJ2-3; 8 nucleotides agree with TRBD2. CDR3 size: 14 residues. Losses at the gene ends were 3 bases for V and 4 bases for J; bases not matched to a gene: 3. The germline CDR1 and CDR2 sequences are SGHTA and FQGTGA. The CDR3 here is CASSFGGASDTQYF. CDR3 DNA: TGTGCCAGCAGCTTCGGGGGGGCGTCAGATACGCAGTATTTT.

The chain links TRBV4-2 to TRBJ1-2; D unresolved. The germline V gene has CDR1 LGHNA and CDR2 YNFKEQ. V gave up 4 bases and J gave up 3 bases, with 6 bases separating them. There are 12 residues in the CDR3. The CDR3 protein is CASSRNDYGYTF. In DNA, the CDR3 is TGTGCCAGCAGCCGGAACGACTATGGCTACACCTTC.

This clonotype was counted a few times. The chain joins TRBV29-1 to TRBJ1-1; 8 bases line up with TRBD1. Trimming cost V 6 bases and J 2 bases; bases outside gene matches: 11. Germline assignment: CDR1 SQVTM and CDR2 ANQGSEA. The CDR3 covers 15 residues. The CDR3 protein is CSVLQGGAINTEAFF. The CDR3 nucleotides are TGCAGCGTCTTACAGGGGGGGGCTATCAACACTGAAGCTTTCTTT.

This clonotype was observed many times. The chain employs TRBV3-1 and TRBJ2-1, with TRBD2 identical over 8 bases. The germline CDR1 and CDR2 sequences are LGHDT and YNNKEL (reference sequence). Trimming at V came to 6 bases and at J to 4 bases, leaving 11 bases not matched to a gene. This CDR3 region has 16 residues. The CDR3 sequence is CASRPNSGNGYNEQFF. In DNA, the CDR3 is TGTGCCAGCAGGCCTAATAGCGGGAACGGATACAATGAGCAGTTCTTC.

The V and J genes are TRBV5-4 and TRBJ2-3; the match to TRBD2 covers 8 bases. With V trimmed by 1 base and J by 0 bases, 7 bases remained unmatched. CDR3 size: 17 residues. Per germline, CDR1 SGHNT and CDR2 YYREEE (reference sequence). The CDR3 DNA is TGTGCCAGCAGCTTGATGGTTGGCGGGGGGAGCACAGATACGCAGTATTTT. This codes for CASSLMVGGGSTDTQYF.

This sequence joins TRBV4-3 and TRBJ2-1; 10 bases map to TRBD1. Trimming at V came to 4 bases and at J to 7 bases, leaving 7 bases not matched to a gene. CDR3 length equals 15 residues. The germline gives CDR1 LGHNA, CDR2 YSLEER. The CDR3 nucleotides read TGCGCCAGCAGCCCAACCGGACAGGGGGGGAATGAGCAGTTCTTC. Its protein product is CASSPTGQGGNEQFF.

Ten or more counts support this clonotype. The V gene is TRBV29-1, the J gene TRBJ2-5; D remains unclear. The germline gives CDR1 SQVTM, CDR2 ANQGSEA. The CDR3 covers 12 residues. Trimming shortened V by 7 bases and J by 3 bases, and 12 bases separated the two germline ends. CDR3 nucleotides: TGCAGCGGAACCCGAACGGAAGAGACCCAGTACTTC. It specifies CSGTRTEETQYF.

This clonotype has ten or more counts. The J gene is TRBJ2-1, the V gene TRBV18; TRBD1 is a possible D gene (5 bases). Per the germline V gene, CDR1 is KGHSH and CDR2 is LQKENI. V was cut by 0 bases and J by 0 bases, with 12 bases left in between. The CDR3 covers 17 residues. Here the CDR3 DNA reads TGTGCCAGCTCACCACCGGCACAGGCTTCCTCCTACAATGAGCAGTTCTTC. Translation: CASSPPAQASSYNEQFF.

This clonotype has just a few counts. The conserved phenylalanine or tryptophan normally closing the CDR3 is absent here, so this likely arose from a read error. The limits of the CDR3 on the DNA are not certain, so only TCRdb's listed CDR3 is given. The chain uses TRBV5-6 and TRBJ1-5; the tabulated D call, TRBD1, remains unverified against the DNA. In germline, CDR1 is SGHDT, CDR2 YYEEEE. From its first to its last residue, the CDR3 has 14 amino acids. The CDR3: CASSLGSSRAGIAL.

This clonotype was observed at least ten times. The gene calls are TRBV5-5 and TRBJ1-2; D not certain. CDR1 is SGHKS, CDR2 YYEKEE, per germline (reference sequence). V was pared by 4 bases and J by 6 bases, with 13 bases between. The CDR3 is 13 residues long. The CDR3, as DNA: TGTGCCAGCAGCCCCCCGGCCGGAGATGGCTACACCTTC. This codes for CASSPPAGDGYTF.

The chain joins TRBV5-4 to TRBJ2-5, with TRBD2 matching 8 bases. Germline loops: CDR1 SGHNT, CDR2 YYREEE (reference sequence). V gave up 6 bases and J gave up 5 bases; unmatched junction bases: 9. The length of the CDR3 is 14 residues. CDR3 sequence: CASTYGGAVETQYF. CDR3 DNA: TGTGCCAGCACCTACGGGGGGGCGGTGGAGACCCAGTACTTC.

This sequence joins TRBV5-4 and TRBJ1-1; 8 nucleotides agree with TRBD1. The J segment lost 3 bases and the V segment lost 6 bases, leaving 4 bases of the junction unmatched. This CDR3 comprises 13 residues. Germline V lookup: CDR1 SGHNT, CDR2 YYREEE (reference sequence). The CDR3 DNA reads TGTGCCAGCATCGACAGGGGTTACACTGAAGCTTTCTTT. It yields the protein CASIDRGYTEAFF.

This clonotype was seen repeatedly, ten times or more. The rearrangement links TRBV20-1 to TRBJ1-5; D possibly corresponds to TRBD1 (6 bases). The germline CDR1 and CDR2 sequences are DFQATT and SNEGSKA (reference sequence). This CDR3 comprises 13 residues. The V gene lost 3 bases and the J gene lost 6 bases, with 12 bases spanning the gap. The CDR3 DNA reads as TGCAGTGCTAGTCAGGGGAGCGGTCAGCCCCAGCATTTT. Translating gives CSASQGSGQPQHF.

This clonotype showed up many times. This chain connects TRBV20-1 to TRBJ2-7; 12 bases line up with TRBD1. CDR1 and CDR2 from the germline V gene are DFQATT and SNEGSKA (reference sequence). The CDR3 totals 15 residues. The V segment lost 0 bases and the J segment 5 bases; nucleotides outside the gene matches: 5. The CDR3 protein is CSARDWGQGAHEQYF. CDR3 nucleotides: TGCAGTGCTAGAGATTGGGGACAGGGGGCCCACGAGCAGTACTTC.

This clonotype was seen a few times. The V gene is TRBV6-2 or TRBV6-3, the J gene TRBJ2-1, with 12 bases lining up with TRBD2. J gave up 2 bases and V 5 bases, and 4 bases lay outside the gene matches. Germline V gene lookup returns CDR1 MNHEY and CDR2 SVGEGT. The CDR3 has 16 residues. CDR3: CASSRTSGTTYNEQFF. Written as DNA, the CDR3 is TGTGCCAGCAGTAGGACTAGCGGGACCACCTACAATGAGCAGTTCTTC.

The chain uses TRBV3-1 and TRBJ2-2, with D possibly matching TRBD1 (6 bases). V lost 1 base and J lost 0, with 15 bases in between. CDR1 and CDR2 from the germline V gene are LGHDT and YNNKEL (reference sequence). CDR3 length: 18 amino acids. This CDR3 reads CASSQGPTGTPNTGELFF. CDR3 DNA sequence: TGTGCCAGCAGCCAAGGGCCGACCGGGACACCGAACACCGGGGAGCTGTTTTTT.

In its sample, this clonotype was seen many times. Here the CDR3 reads CSVPKGGGYTF. The CDR3 DNA reads as TGCAGCGTTCCGAAGGGGGGTGGCTACACCTTC. The genes are TRBV29-1 and TRBJ1-2; maybe TRBD1 (6 bases). CDR3 length equals 11 residues. V was shortened by 5 bases and J by 7 bases, with 11 bases between the two germline ends. Germline values: CDR1 SQVTM, CDR2 ANQGSEA.

This clonotype was seen repeatedly, ten times or more. This rearrangement joins TRBV7-6 to TRBJ2-5; 11 bases agree with TRBD1. The junction had 7 bases not matched to a gene; V was cut back by 2 bases and J by 5 bases. This CDR3 is 16 amino acids long. Germline lookup yields CDR1 SGHVS and CDR2 FNYEAQ. The CDR3 DNA sequence: TGTGCCAGCAGCTTAAGGGACAGGGGGGGTCAGGAGACCCAGTACTTC. Amino acids: CASSLRDRGGQETQYF. Complete variable domain (other parts from reference TRBV7-6 and TRBJ2-5): GAGVSQSPRYKVTKRGQDVALRCDPISGHVSLYWYRQALGQGPEFLTYFNYEAQQDKSGLPNDRFSAERPEGSISTLTIQRTEQRDSAMYRCASSLRDRGGQETQYFGPGTRLLVL.

This clonotype was seen ten or more times. The J gene is TRBJ2-7, the V gene TRBV30, with 9 bases lining up with TRBD1. Looked up from germline, CDR1 is GTSNPN and CDR2 is SVGIG (reference sequence). The J segment lost 2 bases and the V segment lost 8 bases, leaving 4 bases of the junction unmatched. The CDR3 spans 12 residues. The DNA of the CDR3 is TGTGCCGGACGGACAGGGGCCTACGAGCAGTACTTC. Translating gives CAGRTGAYEQYF.

To note about this clonotype: A single base separates this from a much larger clone, so it may be a read error. The chain has TRBV12-5 and TRBJ2-7; possibly TRBD2 for D (6 bases). Trimming took 2 bases from V and 6 from J, leaving 17 bases between them. The CDR3 length is 15 residues. Germline CDR1 LGHNT, CDR2 FRNRAP. The DNA of the CDR3 is TGTGCTAGTGGTTTGATACAAGCGGCGGGATCCGAGCAGTACTTC. Protein product: CASGLIQAAGSEQYF.

This clonotype was observed many times. V usage is TRBV6-5 and J usage is TRBJ1-2; D is perhaps TRBD1 (5 bases). The CDR3 is 18 amino acids. Germline assignment: CDR1 MNHEY and CDR2 SVGAGI. The V and J ends lost 5 bases and 1 base respectively, with 23 bases between them. CDR3 in amino acids: CASSRSRVFPENNYGYTF. In DNA form, the CDR3 reads TGTGCCAGCAGTCGCTCCAGGGTGTTTCCCGAAAATAACTATGGCTACACCTTC.